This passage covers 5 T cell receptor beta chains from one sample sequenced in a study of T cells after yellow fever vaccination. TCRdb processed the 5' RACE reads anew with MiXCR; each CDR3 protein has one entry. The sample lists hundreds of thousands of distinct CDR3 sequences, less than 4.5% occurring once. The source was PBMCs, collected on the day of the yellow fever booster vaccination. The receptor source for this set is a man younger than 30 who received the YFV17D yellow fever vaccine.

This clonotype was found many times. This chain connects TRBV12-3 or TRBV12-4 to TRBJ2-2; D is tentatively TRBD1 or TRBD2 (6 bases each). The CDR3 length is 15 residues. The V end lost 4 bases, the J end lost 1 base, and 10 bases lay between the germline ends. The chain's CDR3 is CASSWGARNTGELFF. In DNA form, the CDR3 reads TGTGCCAGCAGTTGGGGGGCTAGGAACACCGGGGAGCTGTTTTTT.

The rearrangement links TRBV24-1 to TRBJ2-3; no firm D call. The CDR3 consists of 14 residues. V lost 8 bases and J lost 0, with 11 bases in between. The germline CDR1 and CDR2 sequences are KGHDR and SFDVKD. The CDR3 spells CATIQPPSTDTQYF. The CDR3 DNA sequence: TGTGCCACCATACAACCCCCCAGCACAGATACGCAGTATTTT.

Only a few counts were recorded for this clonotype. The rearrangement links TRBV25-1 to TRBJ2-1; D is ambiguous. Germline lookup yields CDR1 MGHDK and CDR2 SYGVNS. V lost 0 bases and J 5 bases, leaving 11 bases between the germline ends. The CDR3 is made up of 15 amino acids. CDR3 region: CASSEYGRPDNEQFF. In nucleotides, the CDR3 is TGTGCCAGCAGTGAATATGGCCGCCCGGACAATGAGCAGTTCTTC.

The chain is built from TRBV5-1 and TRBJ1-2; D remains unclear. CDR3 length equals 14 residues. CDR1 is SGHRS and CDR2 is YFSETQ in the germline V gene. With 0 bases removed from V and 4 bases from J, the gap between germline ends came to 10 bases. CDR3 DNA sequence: TGCGCCAGCAGCTTGGGTCGCCAGTTCTATGGCTACACCTTC. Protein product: CASSLGRQFYGYTF.

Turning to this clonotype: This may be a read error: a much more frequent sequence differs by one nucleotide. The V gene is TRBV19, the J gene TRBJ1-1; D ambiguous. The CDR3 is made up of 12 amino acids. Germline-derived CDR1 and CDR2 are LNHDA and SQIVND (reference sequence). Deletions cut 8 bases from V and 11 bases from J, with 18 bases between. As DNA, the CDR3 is TGTGCCAGTTCCGAATGGGCCCTCCAGGCTTTCTTT. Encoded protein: CASSEWALQAFF.